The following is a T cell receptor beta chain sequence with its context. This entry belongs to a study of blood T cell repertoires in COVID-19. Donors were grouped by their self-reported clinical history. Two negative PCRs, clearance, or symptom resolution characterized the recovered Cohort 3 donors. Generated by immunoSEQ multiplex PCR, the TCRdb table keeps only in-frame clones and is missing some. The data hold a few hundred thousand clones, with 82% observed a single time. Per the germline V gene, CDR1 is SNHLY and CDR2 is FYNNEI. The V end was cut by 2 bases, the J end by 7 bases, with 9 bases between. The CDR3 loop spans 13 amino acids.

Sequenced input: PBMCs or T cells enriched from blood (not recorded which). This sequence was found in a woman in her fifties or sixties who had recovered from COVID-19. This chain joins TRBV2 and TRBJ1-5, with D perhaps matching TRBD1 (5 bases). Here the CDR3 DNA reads TGTGCCAGCAGTGAACTAGGGGAACAGCCCCAGCATTTT. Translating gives CASSELGEQPQHF.